This T cell receptor beta chain was retrieved from a study of cytomegalovirus exposure and HLA in healthy donors. Study-wide findings and caveats: When presence/absence was analysed, sequencing depth was taken to be roughly uniform across donors. The study designated 150 to 200 TCR beta chains cytomegalovirus-associated. Segments of the TCR beta V type were, in most cases, productive about 90% or about 30% of the time in an earlier analysis.

About this clone: What it binds is not known.

The germline V gene has CDR1 SGHTA and CDR2 FQGNSA. V was trimmed by 5 bases and J by 0 bases, leaving 10 bases between them. This CDR3 is built from 15 residues. PCR primers comprised 60 Vbeta and 13 Jbeta primers. Here immunoSEQ multiplex PCR was the method, and the copy in TCRdb shows in-frame clones only, minus some. The table includes 100,000 to 150,000 clones, around four fifths detected once. Sequencing was performed on PBMCs. This sequence was found in a boy aged 10-17 years in good health and CMV-seronegative. The chain uses TRBV7-2 and TRBJ1-4, with TRBD1 as a possible D gene (5 bases). CDR3: CASSLQASTNEKLFF. CDR3 DNA: TGTGCCAGCAGCCTACAGGCCTCAACTAATGAAAAACTGTTTTTT.